This T cell receptor (beta chain) was recovered during a study of shared clonotypes between healthy human individuals. Study-level background: In total, the donors were two women and a few men aged 18 to 49. Three plates each covered CD4 naive and memory; CD8 naive two, CD8 memory one.

Broader study findings: Clonotypes shared by all four donors outscored non-shared clonotypes in generation probability.

Sequencing was performed with immunoSEQ multiplex PCR; in TCRdb, only in-frame clones are kept and a portion is missing. Altogether some 900,000 clones are present, around three quarters being singletons, with the ten largest covering approximately 1.5%. With 6 bases clipped from V and 5 bases from J, the junction kept 9 bases outside the gene matches. Germline CDR1 LNHDA, CDR2 SQIVND (reference sequence). The CDR3 is made up of 14 amino acids. Comments on this clone: Its antigen is still unknown.

The chain carries TRBV19 and TRBJ1-1; 7 bases agree with TRBD1. The sequence was obtained from a young man in good health. Sequencing was done on a sample of memory CD4+ T cells sorted from blood. Subset noted: CD45RA-negative fraction. The CDR3 reads CASRHTGAETEAFF. Here the CDR3 DNA reads TGTGCCAGTAGGCATACAGGGGCGGAAACTGAAGCTTTCTTT.